One TCR beta chain is described in this entry. Its target antigen remains unknown. Base qualities are not provided; no much larger clone lies one nucleotide away. Collaborating institutions collected whole blood in K2EDTA tubes following their own protocols. For TCRbeta analysis, collaborator samples were shipped as frozen whole blood, as isolated PBMCs, or as DNA extracted from either sample type. The germline V gene encodes CDR1 LGHDT and CDR2 YNNKEL (reference sequence). Taken from cysteine to phenylalanine, the CDR3 has 12 residues. The read is trimmed to its CDR3 DNA, 36 bases read in frame from base 1. V and J are truncated by 4 bases and 2 bases respectively, leaving an intervening sequence of 4 bases. TCRbeta CDR3 regions were amplified from genomic DNA using the immunoSEQ Assay, a bias-controlled multiplex PCR. From the authors' description of their analysis: Within the assay, amplification of reference gene primers was used to estimate how many nucleated cells each sample contained. To quantify the absolute abundance of each unique TCRbeta CDR3 rearrangement, sequence reads were collapsed and filtered. For each sample, productive Simpson clonality was calculated by taking the square root of Simpson's diversity index across productive rearrangements. Not all clones reach the TCRdb copy of this immuneACCESS table, which keeps in-frame sequences only. Checked studies attribute under half of the gap to unresolved V genes and leave the rest unexplained. The V and J calls and clone size were taken over from that table, and D and trimming were inferred from the DNA. Here the sample has 40,000 to 65,000 clones; about 82% occur a single time. Of the sample, 12% falls within the top ten clones.

The sample belongs to a study of blood T cell repertoires in COVID-19 (dated by TCRdb to the early 2020s). Regarding the study in general: Collaborator samples came from the United States, Italy and Spain and covered acute and convalescent phases of COVID-19. Where HLA class I and class II types were available, the types were taken from metadata supplied by the sample provider, not from assay-based typing. Deeply sampled blood TCRbeta repertoires from subjects exposed to, actively infected with, or recovered from COVID-19 were included in the dataset. The samples were drawn from the first 160 participants of the ongoing ImmuneRACE study and from some 1,300 subjects provided by 6 global collaborators. The prospective study material was composed of cDNA or gDNA derived from T cells, B-cell-depleted T cells, or PBMCs. The repertoires were released in a freely available public database meant as a resource for research on the immune response to SARS-CoV-2. The sample metadata nearly always contained a de-identified subject ID, COVID-19 status, age in years and sex. Study-wide conclusions, independent of this receptor: The amount of clinical and demographic metadata varied by source and participant and was provided uncurated.

The sequence is built from TRBV3-1 (or the pseudogene TRBV3-2) and TRBJ2-3; the D gene assignment is ambiguous. This receptor was taken from a man aged 70-80 years with active COVID-19. Sequencing used peripheral blood. Here the CDR3 is given as CASSLYTDTQYF. Here is the DNA: TGTGCCAGCAGCCTGTACACAGATACGCAGTATTTT.